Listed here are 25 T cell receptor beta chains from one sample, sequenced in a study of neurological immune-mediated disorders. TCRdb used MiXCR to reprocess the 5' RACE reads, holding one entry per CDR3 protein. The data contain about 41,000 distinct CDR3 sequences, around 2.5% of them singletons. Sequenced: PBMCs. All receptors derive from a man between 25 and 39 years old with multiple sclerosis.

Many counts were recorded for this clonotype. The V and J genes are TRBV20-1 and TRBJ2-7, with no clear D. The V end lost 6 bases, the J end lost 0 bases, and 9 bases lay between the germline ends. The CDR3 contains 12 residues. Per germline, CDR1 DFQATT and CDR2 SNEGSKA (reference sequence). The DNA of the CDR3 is TGCAGTGCGGACGATAACTCCTACGAGCAGTACTTC. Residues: CSADDNSYEQYF.

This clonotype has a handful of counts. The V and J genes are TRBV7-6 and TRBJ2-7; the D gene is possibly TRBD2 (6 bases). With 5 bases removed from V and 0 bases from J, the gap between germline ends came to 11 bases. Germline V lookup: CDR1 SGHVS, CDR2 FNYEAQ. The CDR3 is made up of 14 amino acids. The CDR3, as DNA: TGTGCCAGCAGCCCGGACGGGAGCTCCTACGAGCAGTACTTC. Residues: CASSPDGSSYEQYF.

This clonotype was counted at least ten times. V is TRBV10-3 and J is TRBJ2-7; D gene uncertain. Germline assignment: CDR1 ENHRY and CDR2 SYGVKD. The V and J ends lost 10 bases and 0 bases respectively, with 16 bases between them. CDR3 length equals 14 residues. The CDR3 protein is CATAPDPSSYEQYF. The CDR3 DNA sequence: TGTGCCACTGCACCGGATCCTAGCTCCTACGAGCAGTACTTC.

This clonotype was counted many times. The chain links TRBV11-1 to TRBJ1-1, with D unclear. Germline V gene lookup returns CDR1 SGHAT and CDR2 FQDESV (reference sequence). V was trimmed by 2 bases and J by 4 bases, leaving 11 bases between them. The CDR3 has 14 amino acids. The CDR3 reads CASSLRLSVTEAFF. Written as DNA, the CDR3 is TGTGCCAGCAGCTTACGGCTGTCGGTCACTGAAGCTTTCTTT.

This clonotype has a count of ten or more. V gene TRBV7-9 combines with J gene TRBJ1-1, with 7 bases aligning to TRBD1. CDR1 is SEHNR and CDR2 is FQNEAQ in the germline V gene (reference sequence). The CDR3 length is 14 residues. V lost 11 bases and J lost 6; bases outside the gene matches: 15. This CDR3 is CAGTGAQTVPEAFF. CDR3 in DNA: TGTGCCGGTACAGGGGCACAAACTGTCCCTGAAGCTTTCTTT.

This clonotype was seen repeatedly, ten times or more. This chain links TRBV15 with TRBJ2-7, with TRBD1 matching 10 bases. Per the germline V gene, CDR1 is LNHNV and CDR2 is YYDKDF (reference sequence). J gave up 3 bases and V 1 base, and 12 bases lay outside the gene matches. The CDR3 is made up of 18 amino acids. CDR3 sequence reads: CATSRVRRYGTGVYEQYF. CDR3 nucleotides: TGTGCCACCAGCAGAGTTCGACGGTATGGGACAGGGGTCTACGAGCAGTACTTC.

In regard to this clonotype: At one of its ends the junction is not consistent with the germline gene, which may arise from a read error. CDR3 amino acids: CASSLDRASSTLNF. The CDR3 DNA follows: TGTGCCAGCAGCTTGGACAGGGCAAGTTCCACCCTCAACTTT. The chain recombines TRBV7-2 with TRBJ1-6; the match to TRBD1 covers 8 bases. Germline V gives CDR1 SGHTA, CDR2 FQGNSA. This CDR3 is 14 amino acids long. Variable domain in full (rest from reference TRBV7-2 and TRBJ1-6): GAGVSQSPSNKVTEKGKDVELRCDPISGHTALYWYRQSLGQGLEFLIYFQGNSAPDKSGLPSDRFSAERTGGSVSTLTIQRTQQEDSAVYLCASSLDRASSTLNFGNGTRLTVT.

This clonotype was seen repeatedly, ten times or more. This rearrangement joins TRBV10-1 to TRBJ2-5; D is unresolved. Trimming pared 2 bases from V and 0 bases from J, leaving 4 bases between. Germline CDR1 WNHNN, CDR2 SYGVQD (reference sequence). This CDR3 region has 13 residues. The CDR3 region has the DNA TGCGCCAGCAGTGAGGGGTACCAAGAGACCCAGTACTTC. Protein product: CASSEGYQETQYF.

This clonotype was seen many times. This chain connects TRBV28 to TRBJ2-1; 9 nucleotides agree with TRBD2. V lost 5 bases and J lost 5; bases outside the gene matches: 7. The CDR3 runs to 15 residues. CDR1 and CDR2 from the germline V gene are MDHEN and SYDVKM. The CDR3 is CASSTRRLADNEQFF. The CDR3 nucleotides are TGTGCCAGCAGTACCCGGAGACTAGCGGACAATGAGCAGTTCTTC.

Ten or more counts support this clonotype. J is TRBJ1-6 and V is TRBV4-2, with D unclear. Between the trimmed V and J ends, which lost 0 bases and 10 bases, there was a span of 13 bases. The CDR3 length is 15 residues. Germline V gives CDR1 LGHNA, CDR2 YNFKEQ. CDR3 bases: TGTGCCAGCAGCCAAGATAGAAGCCATGAGTCACCCCTCCACTTT. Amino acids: CASSQDRSHESPLHF.

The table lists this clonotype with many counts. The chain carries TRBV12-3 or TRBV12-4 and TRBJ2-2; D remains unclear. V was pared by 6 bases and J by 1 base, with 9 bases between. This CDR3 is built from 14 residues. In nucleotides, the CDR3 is TGTGCCAGCAGGCCGGACGAGAACACCGGGGAGCTGTTTTTT. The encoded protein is CASRPDENTGELFF.

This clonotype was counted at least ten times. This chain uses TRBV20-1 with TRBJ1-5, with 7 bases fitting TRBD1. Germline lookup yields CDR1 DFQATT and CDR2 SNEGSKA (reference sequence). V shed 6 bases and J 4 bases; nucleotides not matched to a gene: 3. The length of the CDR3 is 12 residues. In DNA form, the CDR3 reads TGCAGTGCCCACAGGGGAAATCAGCCCCAGCATTTT. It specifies CSAHRGNQPQHF.

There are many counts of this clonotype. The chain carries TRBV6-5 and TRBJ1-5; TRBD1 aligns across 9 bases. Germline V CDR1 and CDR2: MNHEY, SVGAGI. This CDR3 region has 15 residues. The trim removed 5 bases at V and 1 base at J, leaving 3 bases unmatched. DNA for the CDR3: TGTGCCAGCAGTCCCGGGACAGGGAGCAATCAGCCCCAGCATTTT. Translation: CASSPGTGSNQPQHF.

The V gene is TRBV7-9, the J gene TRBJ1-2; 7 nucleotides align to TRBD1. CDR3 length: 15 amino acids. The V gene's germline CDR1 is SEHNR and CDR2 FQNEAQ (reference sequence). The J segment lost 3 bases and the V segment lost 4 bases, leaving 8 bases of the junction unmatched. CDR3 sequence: CASSSRTGSHYGYTF. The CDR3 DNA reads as TGTGCCAGCAGCTCTCGGACAGGAAGTCACTATGGCTACACCTTC. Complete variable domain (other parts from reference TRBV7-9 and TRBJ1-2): DTGVSQNPRHKITKRGQNVTFRCDPISEHNRLYWYRQTLGQGPEFLTYFQNEAQLEKSRLLSDRFSAERPKGSFSTLEIQRTEQGDSAMYLCASSSRTGSHYGYTFGSGTRLTVV.

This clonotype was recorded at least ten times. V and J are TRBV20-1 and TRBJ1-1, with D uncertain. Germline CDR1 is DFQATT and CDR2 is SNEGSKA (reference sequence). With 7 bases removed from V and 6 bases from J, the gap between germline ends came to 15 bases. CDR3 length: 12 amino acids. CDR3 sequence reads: CSVSPGEAEAFF. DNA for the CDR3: TGCAGTGTTTCCCCCGGGGAGGCTGAAGCTTTCTTT.

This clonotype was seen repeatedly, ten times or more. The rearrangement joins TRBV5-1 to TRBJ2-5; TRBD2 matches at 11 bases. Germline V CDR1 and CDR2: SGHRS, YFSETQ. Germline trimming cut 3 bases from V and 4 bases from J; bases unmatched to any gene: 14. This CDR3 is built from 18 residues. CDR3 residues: CASSSGLAGISQGETQYF. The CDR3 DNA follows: TGCGCCAGCAGCTCAGGACTAGCGGGTATCTCCCAGGGAGAGACCCAGTACTTC.

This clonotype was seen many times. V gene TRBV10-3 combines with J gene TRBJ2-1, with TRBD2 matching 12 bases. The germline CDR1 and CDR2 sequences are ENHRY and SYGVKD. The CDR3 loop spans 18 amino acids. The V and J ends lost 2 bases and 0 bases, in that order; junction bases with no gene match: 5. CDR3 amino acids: CAISEPGTSGPSYNEQFF. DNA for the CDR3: TGTGCCATCAGTGAGCCCGGGACTAGCGGGCCCTCCTACAATGAGCAGTTCTTC.

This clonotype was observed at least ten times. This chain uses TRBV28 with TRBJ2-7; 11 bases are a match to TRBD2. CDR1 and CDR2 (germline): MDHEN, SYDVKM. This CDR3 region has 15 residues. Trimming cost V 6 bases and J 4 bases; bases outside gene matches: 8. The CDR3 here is CASSLLAGEVYEQYF. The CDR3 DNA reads TGTGCCAGCAGCTTACTAGCGGGAGAGGTGTACGAGCAGTACTTC.

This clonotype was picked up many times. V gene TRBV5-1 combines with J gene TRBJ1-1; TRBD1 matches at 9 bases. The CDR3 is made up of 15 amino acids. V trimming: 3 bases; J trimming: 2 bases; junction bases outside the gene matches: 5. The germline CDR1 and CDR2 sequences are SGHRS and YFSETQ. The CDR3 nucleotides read TGCGCCAGCAGCTCCGGGACAGGGCCTAACACTGAAGCTTTCTTT. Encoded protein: CASSSGTGPNTEAFF. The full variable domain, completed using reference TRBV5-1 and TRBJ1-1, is KAGVTQTPRYLIKTRGQQVTLSCSPISGHRSVSWYQQTPGQGLQFLFEYFSETQRNKGNFPGRFSGRQFSNSRSEMNVSTLELGDSALYLCASSSGTGPNTEAFFGQGTRLTVV.

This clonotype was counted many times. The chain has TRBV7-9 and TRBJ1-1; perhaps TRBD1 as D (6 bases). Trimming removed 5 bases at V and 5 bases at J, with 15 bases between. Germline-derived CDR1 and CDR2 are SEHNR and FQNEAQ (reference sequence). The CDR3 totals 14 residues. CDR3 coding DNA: TGTGCCAGCAGCGCAGACAAGGGGGGGACTGAAGCTTTCTTT. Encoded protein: CASSADKGGTEAFF.

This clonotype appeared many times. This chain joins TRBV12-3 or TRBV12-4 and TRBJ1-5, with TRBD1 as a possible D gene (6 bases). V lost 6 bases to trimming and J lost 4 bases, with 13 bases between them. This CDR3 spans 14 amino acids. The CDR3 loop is CASRTRGANQPQHF. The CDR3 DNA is TGTGCCAGCAGAACCCGGGGGGCGAATCAGCCCCAGCATTTT.

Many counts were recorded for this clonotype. The CDR3 spells CASSLAAGREQYF. The DNA for the CDR3 is TGTGCCAGCAGCTTAGCGGCAGGGAGGGAGCAGTACTTC. The V gene is TRBV7-2, the J gene TRBJ2-7; D is possibly TRBD2 (6 bases). The CDR3 spans 13 residues. Deletions cut 0 bases from V and 7 bases from J, with 10 bases between. Germline CDR1 SGHTA, CDR2 FQGNSA.

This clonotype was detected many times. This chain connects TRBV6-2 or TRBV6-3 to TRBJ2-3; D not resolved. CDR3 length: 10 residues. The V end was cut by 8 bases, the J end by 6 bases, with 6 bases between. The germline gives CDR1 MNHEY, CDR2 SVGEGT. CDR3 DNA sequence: TGTGCCAGCGGAATGGATACGCAGTATTTT. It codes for CASGMDTQYF.

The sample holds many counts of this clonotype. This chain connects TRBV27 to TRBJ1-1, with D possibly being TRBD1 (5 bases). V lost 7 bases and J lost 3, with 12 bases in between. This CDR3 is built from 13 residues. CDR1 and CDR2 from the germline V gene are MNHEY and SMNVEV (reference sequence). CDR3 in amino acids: CASKPTGYTEAFF. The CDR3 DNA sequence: TGTGCCAGCAAACCAACAGGTTACACTGAAGCTTTCTTT.

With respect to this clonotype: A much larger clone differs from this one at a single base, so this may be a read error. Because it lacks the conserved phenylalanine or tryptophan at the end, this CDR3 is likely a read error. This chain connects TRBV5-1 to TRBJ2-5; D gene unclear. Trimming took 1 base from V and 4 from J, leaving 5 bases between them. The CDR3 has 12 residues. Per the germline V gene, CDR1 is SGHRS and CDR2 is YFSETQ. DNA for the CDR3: TGCGCCAGCAGCTTGTTGTCAGAGACCCAGTACTGC. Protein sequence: CASSLLSETQYC.